This entry lists 25 T cell receptor beta chains sequenced from one sample in a study of monozygotic twins with inflammatory bowel disease. One entry per CDR3 protein, without DNA, is what TCRdb gives after re-calling the 5' RACE reads. The sample is made up of approximately 330,000 distinct CDR3 sequences, and the top ten hold around 2% of it. The sample taken for sequencing was blood. Receptor source: a human donor with ulcerative colitis or Crohn's disease, or a healthy co-twin of an affected twin (not recorded which).

J is TRBJ1-5 and V is TRBV2; TCRdb indicates TRBD1, and absent DNA this call remains unverified. Germline CDR1 reads SNHLY; CDR2 reads FYNNEI. The CDR3 spans 14 residues. The CDR3 loop reads CASTGTGGGQPQHF.

The chain employs TRBV12-3 or TRBV12-4 and TRBJ1-4. CDR3 length: 14 amino acids. This chain's CDR3 is CASSPDSLPGKLFF.

This sequence joins TRBV7-8 and TRBJ2-2; TCRdb's assignment of TRBD2 cannot be checked, as there is no DNA. This CDR3 is 17 amino acids long. Germline loops: CDR1 SGHVS, CDR2 FQNEAQ. The CDR3 spells CASSLRSASGSPGELFF.

This chain joins TRBV5-1 and TRBJ2-5; TCRdb selects TRBD2, and the lack of DNA leaves this call unchecked. The CDR3 covers 16 residues. Germline lookup yields CDR1 SGHRS and CDR2 YFSETQ. CDR3 in amino acids: CASSRGLAGQQETQYF.

The rearrangement uses TRBV5-1 and TRBJ2-6. Germline loops: CDR1 SGHRS, CDR2 YFSETQ. This CDR3 comprises 16 residues. CDR3 region: CASSLAKSSGANVLTF.

The chain carries TRBV2 and TRBJ2-7; the TCRdb D gene call, TRBD2, has no DNA to confirm it. Germline CDR1 reads SNHLY; CDR2 reads FYNNEI. The CDR3 extends over 14 amino acids. This chain's CDR3 is CASRSQRDHYEQYF.

This rearrangement joins TRBV29-1 to TRBJ2-3. The CDR3 is made up of 14 amino acids. The germline V gene encodes CDR1 SQVTM and CDR2 ANQGSEA. This chain's CDR3 is CSTDFSYGTDTQYF.

This chain uses TRBV27 with TRBJ1-5; TCRdb indicates TRBD1, and absent DNA this call remains unverified. CDR3 length: 15 amino acids. Germline lookup yields CDR1 MNHEY and CDR2 SMNVEV (reference sequence). CDR3 sequence: CASSSDRDGGQPQHF.

The V call is TRBV29-1, the J call TRBJ1-1; with no DNA, the TCRdb D assignment of TRBD1 cannot be verified. The CDR3 length is 12 residues. Germline lookup yields CDR1 SQVTM and CDR2 ANQGSEA. CDR3 amino acids: CSAGGLNTEAFF.

The CDR3 region is CSAPRLAEQFF. The chain links TRBV20-1 to TRBJ2-1. This CDR3 is built from 11 residues. CDR1 is DFQATT, CDR2 SNEGSKA, per germline (reference sequence).

The gene calls are TRBV12-3 or TRBV12-4 and TRBJ1-2. The CDR3 totals 13 residues. The CDR3 sequence is CASSFDTWDGYTF.

The chain uses TRBV6-6 and TRBJ2-7. Germline V gives CDR1 MNHNY, CDR2 SVGAGI (reference sequence). The CDR3 contains 11 residues. The CDR3 sequence: CASSHENEQYF.

The chain employs TRBV5-6 and TRBJ2-6; TCRdb picks TRBD2, but there is no DNA to check that call. CDR1 and CDR2 (germline): SGHDT, YYEEEE. The CDR3 has 15 residues. This CDR3 is CASSLIAGGANVLTF.

The chain combines TRBV7-9 with TRBJ2-5; TCRdb designates TRBD1, a call that cannot be tested without DNA. The germline V gene encodes CDR1 SEHNR and CDR2 FQNEAQ (reference sequence). The CDR3 totals 15 residues. The chain's CDR3 is CASSRTGVYQETQYF.

The genes are TRBV2 and TRBJ2-2; the D call from TCRdb, TRBD1, cannot be confirmed without DNA. Germline-derived CDR1 and CDR2 are SNHLY and FYNNEI. CDR3 length equals 14 residues. The CDR3 sequence is CASRQGTKPGELFF.

This chain connects TRBV27 to TRBJ2-7; TCRdb proposes TRBD2, but this gene call is untestable without DNA. This CDR3 has 14 amino acids. Germline V CDR1 and CDR2: MNHEY, SMNVEV (reference sequence). The CDR3 spells CASSLVPAGVEQYF.

The chain couples TRBV3-1 to TRBJ2-3; the TCRdb D gene call, TRBD1, has no DNA to confirm it. CDR3 length: 16 residues. Germline V lookup: CDR1 LGHDT, CDR2 YNNKEL (reference sequence). The CDR3 loop is CASSQGPGLAADTQYF.

The V and J genes are TRBV6-2 or TRBV6-3 and TRBJ1-6; the TRBD1 assignment by TCRdb is unverifiable without DNA. Germline V gene lookup returns CDR1 MNHEY and CDR2 SVGEGT. This CDR3 spans 17 amino acids. The CDR3 loop is CASSYSIGPGGNSPLHF.

V and J are TRBV5-1 and TRBJ2-2. Germline V gives CDR1 SGHRS, CDR2 YFSETQ. This CDR3 contains 13 residues. This chain's CDR3 is CASSLQNTGELFF.

The chain employs TRBV10-3 and TRBJ1-1. The CDR3 has 12 amino acids. Germline V CDR1 and CDR2: ENHRY, SYGVKD. The CDR3: CATSRGNTEAFF.

The genes are TRBV13 and TRBJ2-5; the TCRdb D gene call, TRBD2, has no DNA to confirm it. The V gene's germline CDR1 is PRHDT and CDR2 FYEKMQ (reference sequence). This CDR3 spans 14 amino acids. The CDR3 region is CASSLGREEETQYF.

The J gene is TRBJ2-5, the V gene TRBV5-1; the TCRdb call, TRBD1, lacks DNA for checking. The CDR3 totals 14 residues. Germline CDR1 is SGHRS and CDR2 is YFSETQ. The chain's CDR3 is CASSLALGDETQYF.

The chain is built from TRBV4-3 and TRBJ2-1; lacking DNA, the TRBD2 call made by TCRdb goes unchecked. The germline V gene has CDR1 LGHNA and CDR2 YSLEER. The CDR3 totals 15 residues. CDR3 in amino acids: CASSRGLAGWDEQFF.

The rearrangement uses TRBV5-1 and TRBJ1-2; TCRdb selects TRBD1, and the lack of DNA leaves this call unchecked. This CDR3 comprises 14 residues. The V gene's germline CDR1 is SGHRS and CDR2 YFSETQ. CDR3 in amino acids: CASSLDPGNYGYTF.

The chain recombines TRBV28 with TRBJ2-4; the D call of TRBD2 rests on TCRdb alone, since no DNA is present to check it. The CDR3 is made up of 16 amino acids. Germline V CDR1 and CDR2: MDHEN, SYDVKM. This CDR3 is CASSPPASGRKNIQYF.